One and the same sample provided the 16 T cell receptor beta chains below, sequenced in a study of a mutant IDH1 vaccine in newly diagnosed glioma. Specified time point: baseline, week 1 (first vaccination visit). Regarding treatment: pre-vaccination baseline after standard-of-care therapy. Sequencing was performed with immunoSEQ multiplex PCR; in TCRdb, only in-frame clones are kept and a portion is missing. The data contain roughly 35,000 clones, around 85% of them singletons. The material was PBMCs, obtained from a glioma patient treated with radiotherapy, temozolomide or both. Receptor source: a woman between 40 and 50 years old with glioma.

Written as DNA, the CDR3 is TGTGCCTGGAGTGCCTGGGACGGCCGTACCGAGCAGTACTTC. Its protein product is CAWSAWDGRTEQYF. The genes are TRBV30 and TRBJ2-7; D is tentatively TRBD1 or TRBD2 (5 bases each). Between the trimmed V and J ends, which lost 1 base and 6 bases, there was a span of 16 bases. Germline V gene data show CDR1 as GTSNPN and CDR2 as SVGIG (reference sequence). The CDR3 runs to 14 residues.

The rearrangement uses TRBV4-1 and TRBJ1-1; D is perhaps TRBD1 (5 bases). The CDR3 is 14 amino acids. V lost 3 bases, J lost 5 bases, and 13 bases lay in between. Germline CDR1 and CDR2: MGHRA and YSYEKL. The CDR3, as DNA: TGCGCCAGCAGCCACAGGGCCGGGGGGACTGAAGCTTTCTTT. This gives the protein CASSHRAGGTEAFF.

This sequence joins TRBV10-3 and TRBJ1-1; tentative D call: TRBD1 (5 bases). The CDR3 runs to 17 residues. CDR1 and CDR2 from the germline V gene are ENHRY and SYGVKD. Trimming pared 2 bases from V and 0 bases from J, leaving 16 bases between. This CDR3 reads CAISEDGTLKLNTEAFF. CDR3 nucleotide sequence: TGTGCCATCAGTGAGGACGGGACGTTAAAATTGAACACTGAAGCTTTCTTT.

In this sample, this clone turned up once. The chain is built from TRBV6-1 and TRBJ2-7; TRBD1 matches 7 bases. CDR1 is MNHNS and CDR2 is SASEGT in the germline V gene. V was pared by 6 bases and J by 4 bases, with 9 bases of the junction left unmatched. CDR3 length equals 14 residues. The CDR3 coding sequence is TGTGCCAGCAGCCTAGACAGGGAAATTTACGAGCAGTACTTC. Amino acids: CASSLDREIYEQYF.

The V call is TRBV7-2, the J call TRBJ1-6; D is unresolved. The CDR3 runs to 12 residues. Germline values: CDR1 SGHTA, CDR2 FQGNSA. The V end lost 0 bases, the J end lost 9 bases, and 3 bases lay between the germline ends. The CDR3 DNA is TGTGCCAGCAGCTTAGCGAGTTCACCCCTCCACTTT. This codes for CASSLASSPLHF.

The chain carries TRBV4-3 and TRBJ1-2; no firm D call. Germline-derived CDR1 and CDR2 are LGHNA and YSLEER. V lost 0 bases, J lost 1 base, and 6 bases lay in between. The CDR3 is 14 residues long. This CDR3 is CASSQDTVNYGYTF. The CDR3 DNA reads as TGCGCCAGCAGCCAAGACACAGTTAACTATGGCTACACCTTC.

Written as DNA, the CDR3 is TGCGCCAGCAGCCTGAGGGATCAAAACACCGGGGAGCTGTTTTTT. This gives the protein CASSLRDQNTGELFF. The chain employs TRBV5-1 and TRBJ2-2; possibly TRBD2 for D (5 bases). Germline V CDR1 and CDR2: SGHRS, YFSETQ. V shed 4 bases and J shed 2 bases, with 12 bases lying between them. This CDR3 has 15 residues.

The chain joins TRBV7-9 to TRBJ2-7; D possibly uses TRBD1 or TRBD2 (5 bases each). The germline CDR1 and CDR2 sequences are SEHNR and FQNEAQ (reference sequence). This CDR3 spans 15 amino acids. With 5 bases removed from V and 2 bases from J, the gap between germline ends came to 16 bases. In nucleotides, the CDR3 is TGTGCCAGCAGCCCTAGTGGGGGTGTTACCTACGAGCAGTACTTC. Its translation: CASSPSGGVTYEQYF.

This sequence joins TRBV19 and TRBJ1-2; the D is unclear. Per the germline V gene, CDR1 is LNHDA and CDR2 is SQIVND (reference sequence). CDR3 length: 11 residues. Trimming took off 5 bases at V and 5 bases at J, with 6 bases between the two ends. Written as DNA, the CDR3 is TGTGCCAGTAGTGACAAGTATGGCTACACCTTC. Residues: CASSDKYGYTF.

This clone showed up just once. The chain combines TRBV6-5 with TRBJ2-2; maybe TRBD1 (6 bases). This CDR3 spans 15 amino acids. Germline CDR1 is MNHEY and CDR2 is SVGAGI. The germline V and J ends were trimmed by 6 bases and 4 bases, with 15 bases remaining between them. The CDR3 DNA is TGTGCCAGCAGGGGGCAGGGGACGGGCACCGGGGAGCTGTTTTTT. Its protein product is CASRGQGTGTGELFF.

J is TRBJ1-1 and V is TRBV4-3, with D uncertain. V was pared by 0 bases and J by 1 base, with 6 bases between. The CDR3 has 14 residues. Germline lookup yields CDR1 LGHNA and CDR2 YSLEER. DNA for the CDR3: TGCGCCAGCAGCCAAGAGACGGAGAACACTGAAGCTTTCTTT. It yields the protein CASSQETENTEAFF.

V gene TRBV5-1 combines with J gene TRBJ2-1; D is uncertain. CDR1 is SGHRS and CDR2 is YFSETQ in the germline V gene. There are 12 residues in the CDR3. The V end was cut by 1 base, the J end by 8 bases, with 7 bases between. Here the CDR3 reads CASSLLTDEQFF. In nucleotides, the CDR3 is TGCGCCAGCAGCTTGTTAACTGATGAGCAGTTCTTC.

The CDR3: CASSYTVGSGANVLTF. Here the CDR3 DNA reads TGCGCCAGCAGCTATACGGTTGGCTCTGGGGCCAACGTCCTGACTTTC. The chain uses TRBV5-1 and TRBJ2-6; D is unclear. This CDR3 comprises 16 residues. The V and J ends lost 3 bases and 0 bases respectively, with 10 bases between them. Looked up from germline, CDR1 is SGHRS and CDR2 is YFSETQ.

V usage is TRBV27 and J usage is TRBJ2-7; D may be TRBD1 (5 bases). The CDR3 loop spans 12 amino acids. Trimming stripped 7 bases from V and 4 bases from J, with 11 bases between. Germline assignment: CDR1 MNHEY and CDR2 SMNVEV (reference sequence). CDR3 residues: CASMSGSYEQYF. CDR3 DNA sequence: TGTGCCAGCATGTCAGGGTCTTACGAGCAGTACTTC.

The chain links TRBV6-1 to TRBJ1-5; possible D gene TRBD1, 6 bases. Trimming pared 3 bases from V and 4 bases from J, leaving 13 bases between. Germline V gene data show CDR1 as MNHNS and CDR2 as SASEGT. The CDR3 covers 15 residues. The CDR3 spells CASSDRQGINQPQHF. The CDR3 nucleotides are TGTGCCAGCAGTGACCGTCAGGGGATAAATCAGCCCCAGCATTTT.

V gene TRBV25-1 combines with J gene TRBJ1-4; D gene ambiguous. V dropped 4 bases and J dropped 11 bases, with 20 bases sitting between them. This CDR3 spans 15 amino acids. The germline gives CDR1 MGHDK, CDR2 SYGVNS. CDR3 sequence reads: CASSARSPVAEKLFF. As DNA, the CDR3 is TGTGCCAGCAGTGCCAGGTCCCCCGTCGCGGAGAAACTGTTTTTT.